This T cell receptor beta chain was retrieved from a study of tumor-infiltrating lymphocytes in primary liver carcinoma. Background on the study: Tumors, staged T1-T3 N0M0, spanned about 4.2 to 11 cm. Samples returned roughly 3.5 to 8 million productive TCRbeta reads, a yield that was similar across tissue types. Study results and caveats: Tumor-adjacent and tumor-blood pairs shared a smaller degree of overlap than tumor region pairs. Tumors had a significantly higher top-250-clone fraction than blood (p = 0.039).

Only a few counts were recorded for this clonotype. What it recognizes is unknown. TCR beta cDNA came from approximately 490 ng total RNA, primed with a constant-region primer. Three-round nested multiplex PCR performed with slightly modified ARM-PCR produced the TCR beta libraries. TCRdb analysed the multiplex PCR reads with MiXCR anew, one entry per CDR3 protein. Among 80,000 to 100,000 distinct CDR3 sequences listed, around 68% were seen once. Starting material for RNA and DNA co-extraction consisted of about 20-32 mg of unsorted bulk tissue. The TCR comes from a man aged 40-49 years with primary liver carcinoma and hepatitis B virus infection. The material sequenced was tumor-adjacent normal liver tissue.

The CDR3 protein is CASRQLPSEQYF. Here the CDR3 DNA reads TGTGCCAGCAGACAACTCCCCTCGGAGCAGTACTTC. The J gene is TRBJ2-7, the V gene TRBV28; unclear D gene. The germline CDR1 and CDR2 sequences are MDHEN and SYDVKM. CDR3 length: 12 residues. Trimming left V 6 bases short and J 7 bases short, with 13 bases between.